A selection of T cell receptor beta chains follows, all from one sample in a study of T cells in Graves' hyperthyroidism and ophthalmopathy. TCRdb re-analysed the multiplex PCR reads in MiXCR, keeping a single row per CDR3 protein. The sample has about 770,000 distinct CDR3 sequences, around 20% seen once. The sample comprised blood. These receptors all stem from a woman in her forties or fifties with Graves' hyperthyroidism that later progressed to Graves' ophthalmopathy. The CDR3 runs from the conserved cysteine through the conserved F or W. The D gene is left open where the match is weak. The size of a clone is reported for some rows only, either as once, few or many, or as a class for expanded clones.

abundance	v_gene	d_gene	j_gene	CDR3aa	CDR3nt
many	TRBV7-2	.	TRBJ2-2	CARRGASNTGELFF	TGTGCCAGGAGAGGGGCCTCGAACACCGGGGAGCTGTTTTTT
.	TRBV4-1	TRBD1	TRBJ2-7	CASSQADGDRRYYEQYF	TGCGCCAGCAGCCAAGCCGATGGGGACAGGCGCTACTACGAGCAGTACTTC
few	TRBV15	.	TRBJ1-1	CATSRGRGNEAFF	TGTGCCACCAGCAGAGGGAGGGGAAATGAAGCTTTCTTT
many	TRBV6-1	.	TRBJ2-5	CASSEDYREWATQYF	TGTGCCAGCAGTGAAGACTACAGGGAATGGGCGACCCAGTACTTC
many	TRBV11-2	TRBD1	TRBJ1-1	CASIRGIGADTNTEAFF	TGTGCCAGCATCAGGGGGATAGGGGCAGATACTAACACTGAAGCTTTCTTT
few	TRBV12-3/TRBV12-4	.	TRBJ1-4	CASSLLGDGSLNEKLFF	TGTGCCAGCAGCCTACTTGGGGACGGGAGTCTTAATGAAAAACTGTTTTTT
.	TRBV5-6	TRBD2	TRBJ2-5	CASSLSGSSGTTQETQYF	TGTGCCAGCAGCTTGTCAGGATCTAGCGGAACTACTCAAGAGACCCAGTACTTC
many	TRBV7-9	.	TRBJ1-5	CASSLGGPSWPQHF	TGTGCCAGCAGCTTAGGCGGCCCAAGTTGGCCCCAGCATTTT
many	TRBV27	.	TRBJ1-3	CASSLRGTGNTIYF	TGTGCCAGCAGCCTTAGGGGTACTGGAAACACCATATATTTT
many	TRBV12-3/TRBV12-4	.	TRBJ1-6	CASSFTGLNSPLHF	TGTGCCAGCAGTTTCACAGGGCTTAATTCACCCCTCCACTTT
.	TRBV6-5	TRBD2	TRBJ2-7	CASSYGLAGQPYEQYF	TGTGCCAGCAGTTACGGATTAGCGGGACAACCCTACGAGCAGTACTTC
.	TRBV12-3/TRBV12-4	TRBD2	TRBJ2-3	CASSLRWTSGTDTQYF	TGTGCCAGCAGTTTAAGGTGGACTAGCGGGACAGATACGCAGTATTTT
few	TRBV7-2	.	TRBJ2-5	CASSRPGQETQYF	TGTGCCAGCAGCAGACCAGGGCAAGAGACCCAGTACTTC
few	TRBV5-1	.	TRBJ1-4	CASSLDRPNEKLFF	TGCGCCAGCAGCTTGGACAGGCCTAATGAAAAACTGTTTTTT
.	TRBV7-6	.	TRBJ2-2	CASSPSGTPNTGELFF	TGTGCCAGCAGCCCCAGCGGGACACCTAACACCGGGGAGCTGTTTTTT
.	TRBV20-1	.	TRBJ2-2	CSARPGAGTGELFF	TGCAGTGCCCGACCCGGGGCGGGCACCGGGGAGCTGTTTTTT
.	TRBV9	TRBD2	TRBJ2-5	CASSVGGRGGQETQYF	TGTGCCAGCAGCGTAGGGGGGCGGGGGGGGCAAGAGACCCAGTACTTC
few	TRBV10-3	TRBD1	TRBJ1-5	CAISESGTGGTLGQPQHF	TGTGCCATCAGTGAGTCCGGGACAGGGGGCACTTTGGGTCAGCCCCAGCATTTT
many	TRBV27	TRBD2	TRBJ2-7	CASQLAGEYEQYF	TGTGCCAGCCAACTAGCGGGGGAGTACGAGCAGTACTTC
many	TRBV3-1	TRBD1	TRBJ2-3	CASSQDRTGNQYF	TGTGCCAGCAGCCAAGACCGGACAGGGAACCAGTATTTT
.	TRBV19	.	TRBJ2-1	CASSMGGNYNEQFF	TGTGCCAGTAGTATGGGGGGAAATTACAATGAGCAGTTCTTC
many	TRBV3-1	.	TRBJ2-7	CASSHTGQSSYEQYF	TGTGCCAGCAGCCACACTGGGCAGAGCTCCTACGAGCAGTACTTC
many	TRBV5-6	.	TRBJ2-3	CASSLTLATDTQYF	TGTGCCAGCAGCTTGACCTTGGCCACAGATACGCAGTATTTT
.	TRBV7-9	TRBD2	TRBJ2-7	CASSWTSGATSYEQYF	TGTGCCAGCAGCTGGACTAGCGGGGCCACCTCCTACGAGCAGTACTTC
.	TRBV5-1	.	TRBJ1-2	CASDQGGNNGYTF	TGCGCCAGCGACCAGGGAGGGAATAATGGCTACACCTTC
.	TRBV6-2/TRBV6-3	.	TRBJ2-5	CASSYEGGREAQYF	TGTGCCAGCAGTTACGAGGGGGGGAGGGAGGCCCAGTACTTC
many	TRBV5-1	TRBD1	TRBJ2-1	CASSNRDRVDEQFF	TGCGCCAGCAGCAACCGGGACAGGGTAGATGAGCAGTTCTTC
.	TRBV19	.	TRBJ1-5	CASSILRGINQPQHF	TGTGCCAGTAGTATCTTAAGGGGTATCAATCAGCCCCAGCATTTT
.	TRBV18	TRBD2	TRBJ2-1	CASSPSGGRLGNEQFF	TGTGCCAGCTCCCCTAGCGGGGGCCGATTAGGCAATGAGCAGTTCTTC
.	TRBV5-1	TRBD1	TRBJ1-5	CASSLGDSRNQPQHF	TGCGCCAGCAGCTTGGGGGACAGTAGAAATCAGCCCCAGCATTTT
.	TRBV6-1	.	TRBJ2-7	CASSYTGRRQGLGEQYF	TGTGCCAGCAGTTACACCGGGCGGCGGCAGGGTCTCGGGGAGCAGTACTTC
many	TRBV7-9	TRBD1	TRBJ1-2	CASSGTGTGRGYTF	TGTGCCAGCAGCGGGACCGGGACAGGGCGAGGCTACACCTTC
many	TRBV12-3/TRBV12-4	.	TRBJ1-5	CASSPAEGSDQPQHF	TGTGCCAGCAGCCCTGCGGAGGGGAGCGATCAGCCCCAGCATTTT
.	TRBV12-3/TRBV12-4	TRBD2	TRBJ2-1	CASTLTSGGTEQFF	TGTGCCAGCACCCTGACTAGCGGGGGGACTGAGCAGTTCTTC
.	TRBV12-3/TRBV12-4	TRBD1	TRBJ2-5	CASSGERGRWETQYF	TGTGCCAGCAGTGGGGAGAGGGGGCGGTGGGAGACCCAGTACTTC
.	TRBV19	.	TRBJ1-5	CASNTPGLGLEPQHF	TGTGCCAGTAACACCCCGGGGCTGGGGCTTGAACCCCAGCATTTT
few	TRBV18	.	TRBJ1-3	CASSLDRNSGNTIYF	TGTGCCAGCTCCCTCGACCGCAACTCTGGAAACACCATATATTTT
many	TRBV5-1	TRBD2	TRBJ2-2	CASSLLAGAPSAGELFF	TGCGCCAGCAGCTTGCTAGCGGGGGCGCCCAGCGCCGGGGAGCTGTTTTTT
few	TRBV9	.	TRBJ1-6	CASSDPGVGTPLHF	TGTGCCAGCAGCGACCCGGGGGTAGGAACACCCCTCCACTTT
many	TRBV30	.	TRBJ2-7	CAWRGTGPGTYEQYF	TGTGCCTGGAGGGGTACAGGGCCAGGAACCTACGAGCAGTACTTC
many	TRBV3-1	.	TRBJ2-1	CASSQGGGHNEQFF	TGTGCCAGCAGCCAAGGAGGAGGCCACAATGAGCAGTTCTTC
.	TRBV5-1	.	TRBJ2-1	CASSLVGGNYNEQFF	TGCGCCAGCAGCTTGGTCGGGGGCAACTACAATGAGCAGTTCTTC
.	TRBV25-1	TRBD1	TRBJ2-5	CASSELKPGQGWETQYF	TGTGCCAGCAGTGAGCTCAAACCGGGACAGGGGTGGGAGACCCAGTACTTC
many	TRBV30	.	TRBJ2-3	CAWREGQHTDTQYF	TGTGCCTGGAGGGAGGGCCAGCACACAGATACGCAGTATTTT
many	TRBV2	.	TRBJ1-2	CASSRVGINYGYTF	TGTGCCAGCTCCCGCGTGGGAATTAACTATGGCTACACCTTC
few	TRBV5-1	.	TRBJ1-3	CASSLRQTGTGNTIYF	TGCGCCAGCAGTTTGCGGCAAACAGGGACTGGAAACACCATATATTTT
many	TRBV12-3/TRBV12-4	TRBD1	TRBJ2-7	CASRPGQLYEQYF	TGTGCCAGCAGACCGGGACAGCTATACGAGCAGTACTTC
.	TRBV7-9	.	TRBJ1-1	CASSSERTRANTEAFF	TGTGCCAGCAGCTCGGAACGGACGAGGGCGAACACTGAAGCTTTCTTT
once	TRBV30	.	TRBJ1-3	CAWSPEAGNTIYF	TGTGCCTGGAGTCCTGAAGCCGGAAACACCATATATTTT